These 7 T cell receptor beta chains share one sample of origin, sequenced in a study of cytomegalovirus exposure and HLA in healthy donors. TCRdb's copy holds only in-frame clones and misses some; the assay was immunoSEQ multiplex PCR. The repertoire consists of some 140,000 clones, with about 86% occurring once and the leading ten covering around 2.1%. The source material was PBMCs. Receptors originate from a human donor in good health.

The CDR3 reads CASSYGTANTEAFF. CDR3 DNA sequence: TGTGCCAGCAGCTACGGGACAGCGAACACTGAAGCTTTCTTT. The V gene is TRBV16, the J gene TRBJ1-1; 7 bases are a match to TRBD1. The CDR3 consists of 14 residues. Losses at the gene ends were 5 bases for V and 1 base for J; bases not matched to a gene: 4. Germline V lookup: CDR1 KGHSY, CDR2 FQNENV.

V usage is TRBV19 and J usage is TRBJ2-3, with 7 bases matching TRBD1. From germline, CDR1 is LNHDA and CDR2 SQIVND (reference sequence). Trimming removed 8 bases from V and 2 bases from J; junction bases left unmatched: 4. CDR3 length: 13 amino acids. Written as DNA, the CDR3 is TGTGCCAGTGCGACAGGGACCACAGATACGCAGTATTTT. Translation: CASATGTTDTQYF. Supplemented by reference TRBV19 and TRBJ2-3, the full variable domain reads DGGITQSPKYLFRKEGQNVTLSCEQNLNHDAMYWYRQDPGQGLRLIYYSQIVNDFQKGDIAEGYSVSREKKESFPLTVTSAQKNPTAFYLCASATGTTDTQYFGPGTRLTVL.

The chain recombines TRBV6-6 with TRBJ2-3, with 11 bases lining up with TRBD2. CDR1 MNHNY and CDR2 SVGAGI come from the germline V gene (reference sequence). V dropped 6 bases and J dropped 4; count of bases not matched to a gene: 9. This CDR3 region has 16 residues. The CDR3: CASSSKLAGVADTQYF. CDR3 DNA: TGTGCCAGCAGCTCGAAACTAGCGGGGGTTGCAGATACGCAGTATTTT.

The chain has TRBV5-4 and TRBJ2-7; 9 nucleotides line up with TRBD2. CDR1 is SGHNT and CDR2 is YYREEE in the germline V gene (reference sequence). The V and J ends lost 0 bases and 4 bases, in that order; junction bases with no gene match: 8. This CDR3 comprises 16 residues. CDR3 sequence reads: CASSLGGSGSYYEQYF. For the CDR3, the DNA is TGTGCCAGCAGCTTGGGGGGTAGCGGGAGTTATTACGAGCAGTACTTC. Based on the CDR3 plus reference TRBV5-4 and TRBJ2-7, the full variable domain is ETGVTQSPTHLIKTRGQQVTLRCSSQSGHNTVSWYQQALGQGPQFIFQYYREEENGRGNFPPRFSGLQFPNYSSELNVNALELDDSALYLCASSLGGSGSYYEQYFGPGTRLTVT.

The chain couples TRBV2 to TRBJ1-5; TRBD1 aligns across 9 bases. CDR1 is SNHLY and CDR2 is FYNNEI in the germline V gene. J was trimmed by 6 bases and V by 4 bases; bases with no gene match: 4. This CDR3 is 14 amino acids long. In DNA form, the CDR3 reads TGTGCCAGCAGTGGAACAGGGGGCGTTCAGCCCCAGCATTTT. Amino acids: CASSGTGGVQPQHF. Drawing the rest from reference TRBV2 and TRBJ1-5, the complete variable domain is EPEVTQTPSHQVTQMGQEVILRCVPISNHLYFYWYRQILGQKVEFLVSFYNNEISEKSEIFDDQFSVERPDGSNFTLKIRSTKLEDSAMYFCASSGTGGVQPQHFGDGTRLSIL.

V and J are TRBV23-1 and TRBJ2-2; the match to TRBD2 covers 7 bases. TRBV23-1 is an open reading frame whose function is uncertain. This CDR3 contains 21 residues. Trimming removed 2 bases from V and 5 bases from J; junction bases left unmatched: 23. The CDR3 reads CASSQIKTAGLPRIGTGELFF. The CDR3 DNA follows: TGCGCCAGCAGTCAAATCAAAACAGCGGGACTTCCAAGAATAGGGACCGGGGAGCTGTTTTTT.

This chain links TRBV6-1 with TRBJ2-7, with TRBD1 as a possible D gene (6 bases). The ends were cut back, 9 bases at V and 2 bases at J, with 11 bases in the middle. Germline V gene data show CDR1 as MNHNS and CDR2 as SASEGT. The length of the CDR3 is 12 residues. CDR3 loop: CASRHRAYEQYF. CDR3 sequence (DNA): TGTGCCAGTCGCCACAGGGCCTACGAGCAGTACTTC.